This is a list of T cell receptor beta chains from one sample in a study of cytomegalovirus exposure and HLA in healthy donors. TCRdb keeps only in-frame clones here, not all; method: immunoSEQ multiplex PCR. The sample shows some 110,000 clones, less than 85% of them seen only once. The sequenced sample was PBMCs. These receptors came from a man aged 35 to 55 in good health and CMV-seropositive. CDR3s include the opening cysteine and the closing phenylalanine or tryptophan. Each record gives: D gene, J gene, clone size, V gene, CDR3 length, CDR3 DNA, CDR3 protein. A D gene is named only where the DNA matches it firmly. Size is stated for part of the rows, as once, few or many counts, or as a class when the clone is expanded.

d_gene: .
j_gene: TRBJ1-3
abundance: .
v_gene: TRBV27
len: 15
CDR3nt: TGTGCCAGCAGTCCGCAACTGAACTCTGGAAACACCATATATTTT
CDR3aa: CASSPQLNSGNTIYF

d_gene: .
j_gene: TRBJ1-2
abundance: .
v_gene: TRBV5-1
len: 14
CDR3nt: TGCGCCAGCAGCTTGGACGGAGCTAACTATGGCTACACCTTC
CDR3aa: CASSLDGANYGYTF

d_gene: TRBD1
j_gene: TRBJ1-5
abundance: few
v_gene: TRBV6-5
len: 14
CDR3nt: TGTGCCACCCGGACAGGGATGGGGAATCAGCCCCAGCATTTT
CDR3aa: CATRTGMGNQPQHF

d_gene: .
j_gene: TRBJ2-2
abundance: .
v_gene: TRBV10-1
len: 13
CDR3nt: TGCGCCAGCAGTGAGAGCCCTACCGGGGAGCTGTTTTTT
CDR3aa: CASSESPTGELFF

d_gene: .
j_gene: TRBJ2-3
abundance: .
v_gene: TRBV30
len: 12
CDR3nt: TGTGCCGGAGGGGCTAGCACAGATACGCAGTATTTT
CDR3aa: CAGGASTDTQYF

d_gene: TRBD1
j_gene: TRBJ2-2
abundance: .
v_gene: TRBV4-2
len: 17
CDR3nt: TGTGCCAGCAGCCAAGATCAGGACAGGGGAAACACCGGGGAGCTGTTTTTT
CDR3aa: CASSQDQDRGNTGELFF

d_gene: .
j_gene: TRBJ1-2
abundance: .
v_gene: TRBV7-9
len: 13
CDR3nt: TGTGCCAGCAGCTCCACTGGGGACTTTGGCTACACCTTC
CDR3aa: CASSSTGDFGYTF

d_gene: .
j_gene: TRBJ2-3
abundance: .
v_gene: TRBV7-2
len: 15
CDR3nt: TGTGCCAGCAGCTTCCAGGCTAGCGTTAGAGATACGCAGTATTTT
CDR3aa: CASSFQASVRDTQYF

d_gene: .
j_gene: TRBJ2-7
abundance: .
v_gene: TRBV6-5
len: 15
CDR3nt: TGTGCCAGCAGTTACTCGAACGAGGCAGCCTACGAGCAGTACTTC
CDR3aa: CASSYSNEAAYEQYF

d_gene: TRBD1
j_gene: TRBJ2-7
abundance: .
v_gene: TRBV4-3
len: 15
CDR3nt: TGCGCCAGCAGCCCTTCCGGGACAGCGTCCTACGAGCAGTACTTC
CDR3aa: CASSPSGTASYEQYF

d_gene: .
j_gene: TRBJ2-3
abundance: .
v_gene: TRBV19
len: 12
CDR3nt: TGTGCCAGTAGTACCGTCAGCGGTACGCAGTATTTT
CDR3aa: CASSTVSGTQYF

d_gene: .
j_gene: TRBJ1-1
abundance: .
v_gene: TRBV18
len: 14
CDR3nt: TGTGCCAGCTCCCTCACGGGGGGGAGCACTGAAGCTTTCTTT
CDR3aa: CASSLTGGSTEAFF

d_gene: .
j_gene: TRBJ1-5
abundance: .
v_gene: TRBV30
len: 15
CDR3nt: TGTGCCTGGAGTTTGGGAGGGAGCAGCAATCAGCCCCAGCATTTT
CDR3aa: CAWSLGGSSNQPQHF

d_gene: .
j_gene: TRBJ1-5
abundance: .
v_gene: TRBV6-1
len: 15
CDR3nt: TGTGCCAGCAGTGGGACAGTCTGGGCCAGTCAGCCCCAGCATTTT
CDR3aa: CASSGTVWASQPQHF

d_gene: TRBD1
j_gene: TRBJ1-5
abundance: .
v_gene: TRBV4-3
len: 14
CDR3nt: TGCGCCAGCAGCCTAAGACAGGGGTATCAGCCCCAGCATTTT
CDR3aa: CASSLRQGYQPQHF

d_gene: .
j_gene: TRBJ1-4
abundance: .
v_gene: TRBV4-3
len: 13
CDR3nt: TGCGCCAGCAGCACTGATCAAAATGAAAAACTGTTTTTT
CDR3aa: CASSTDQNEKLFF

d_gene: .
j_gene: TRBJ2-5
abundance: few
v_gene: TRBV4-1
len: 13
CDR3nt: TGCGCCAGCAGCCGCCAGGGCGAAGAGACCCAGTACTTC
CDR3aa: CASSRQGEETQYF

d_gene: .
j_gene: TRBJ1-2
abundance: few
v_gene: TRBV6-1
len: 13
CDR3nt: TGTGCCAGCAGACAGGGCAGTGGAAGTGGCTACACCTTC
CDR3aa: CASRQGSGSGYTF

d_gene: .
j_gene: TRBJ1-2
abundance: .
v_gene: TRBV4-3
len: 15
CDR3nt: TGCGCCAGCAGCCAAGGGGGGGGGTCGGGCTATGGCTACACCTTC
CDR3aa: CASSQGGGSGYGYTF

d_gene: TRBD2
j_gene: TRBJ2-1
abundance: few
v_gene: TRBV5-6
len: 17
CDR3nt: TGTGCCAGCAGCTTGGTTGGCGGGAGGGCGGGCTACAATGAGCAGTTCTTC
CDR3aa: CASSLVGGRAGYNEQFF

d_gene: .
j_gene: TRBJ2-5
abundance: .
v_gene: TRBV6-6
len: 15
CDR3nt: TGTGCCAGCAGACTTCAGGGGGGCTGGGAGGAGACCCAGTACTTC
CDR3aa: CASRLQGGWEETQYF

d_gene: .
j_gene: TRBJ2-7
abundance: .
v_gene: TRBV10-2
len: 14
CDR3nt: TGCGCCAGCAGTGGCGCAGGGGCGATTTACGAGCAGTACTTC
CDR3aa: CASSGAGAIYEQYF

d_gene: TRBD1
j_gene: TRBJ2-7
abundance: .
v_gene: TRBV25-1
len: 13
CDR3nt: TGTGCCAGCACCTTGACAGGGGCTATCGAGCAGTACTTC
CDR3aa: CASTLTGAIEQYF

d_gene: TRBD1
j_gene: TRBJ2-5
abundance: .
v_gene: TRBV11-2
len: 14
CDR3nt: TGTGCCAGCAGGAAGACAGGGGTAGTGGAGACCCAGTACTTC
CDR3aa: CASRKTGVVETQYF

d_gene: .
j_gene: TRBJ2-7
abundance: .
v_gene: TRBV6-5
len: 15
CDR3nt: TGTGCCAGCAGGACCAGTCAGGGGACACACTACGAGCAGTACTTC
CDR3aa: CASRTSQGTHYEQYF

d_gene: TRBD2
j_gene: TRBJ2-3
abundance: .
v_gene: TRBV4-2
len: 18
CDR3nt: TGTGCCAGCAGCCAAGAAACTAGCGGGGGACCTCAGGGAGATACGCAGTATTTT
CDR3aa: CASSQETSGGPQGDTQYF

d_gene: TRBD1
j_gene: TRBJ2-7
abundance: .
v_gene: TRBV19
len: 14
CDR3nt: TGTGCCAGTAGCCTTTCACAGGGGCCGGGACAGCAGTACTTC
CDR3aa: CASSLSQGPGQQYF

d_gene: .
j_gene: TRBJ2-3
abundance: once
v_gene: TRBV5-4
len: 17
CDR3nt: TGTGCCAGCAGCTTGGCCGCGGGCAGGGGCAAAGAAGATACGCAGTATTTT
CDR3aa: CASSLAAGRGKEDTQYF

d_gene: TRBD1
j_gene: TRBJ2-1
abundance: .
v_gene: TRBV19
len: 16
CDR3nt: TGTGCCAGTAGTACTCCTTGGGGGACAGACTACAATGAGCAGTTCTTC
CDR3aa: CASSTPWGTDYNEQFF

d_gene: TRBD1
j_gene: TRBJ2-3
abundance: .
v_gene: TRBV7-9
len: 15
CDR3nt: TGTGCCAGCAGCCTTGACAGGGTCAGCACAGATACGCAGTATTTT
CDR3aa: CASSLDRVSTDTQYF

d_gene: TRBD1
j_gene: TRBJ2-3
abundance: once
v_gene: TRBV19
len: 15
CDR3nt: TGTGCCAGTACATGGGGGGACAGGGGTACAGATACGCAGTATTTT
CDR3aa: CASTWGDRGTDTQYF

d_gene: TRBD1
j_gene: TRBJ2-5
abundance: .
v_gene: TRBV7-2
len: 15
CDR3nt: TGTGCCAGCAGCTCGGGACAGGGCCTTCAAGAGACCCAGTACTTC
CDR3aa: CASSSGQGLQETQYF

d_gene: .
j_gene: TRBJ2-3
abundance: .
v_gene: TRBV19
len: 15
CDR3nt: TGTGCCAGTTCCATTGGGGGACTGAACACAGATACGCAGTATTTT
CDR3aa: CASSIGGLNTDTQYF

d_gene: .
j_gene: TRBJ1-2
abundance: .
v_gene: TRBV19
len: 15
CDR3nt: TGTGCCAGTAGTACCGGGACGGGAGGGGACTATGGCTACACCTTC
CDR3aa: CASSTGTGGDYGYTF

d_gene: .
j_gene: TRBJ2-3
abundance: .
v_gene: TRBV27
len: 16
CDR3nt: TGTGCCAGCAGTTCGTCCTGGGGGGGGGCGACAGATACGCAGTATTTT
CDR3aa: CASSSSWGGATDTQYF

d_gene: TRBD1
j_gene: TRBJ1-4
abundance: .
v_gene: TRBV7-8
len: 21
CDR3nt: TGTGCCAGCAGCTTTCGGTCACCGTTCAGGGGGCCGAAAGCAACTAATGAAAAACTGTTTTTT
CDR3aa: CASSFRSPFRGPKATNEKLFF

d_gene: .
j_gene: TRBJ1-1
abundance: few
v_gene: TRBV7-2
len: 13
CDR3nt: TGTGCCAGCAGCTTTTCTAGGTCCACTGAAGCTTTCTTT
CDR3aa: CASSFSRSTEAFF

d_gene: .
j_gene: TRBJ1-5
abundance: .
v_gene: TRBV5-5
len: 15
CDR3nt: TGTGCCAGCAGAAAATTTATTGGGGCCAATCAGCCCCAGCATTTT
CDR3aa: CASRKFIGANQPQHF

d_gene: .
j_gene: TRBJ1-1
abundance: .
v_gene: TRBV6-5
len: 15
CDR3nt: TGTGCCAGCAGTTACGACAGGCTCGTGGGCACTGAAGCTTTCTTT
CDR3aa: CASSYDRLVGTEAFF

d_gene: .
j_gene: TRBJ1-3
abundance: .
v_gene: TRBV4-2
len: 17
CDR3nt: TGTGCCAGCAGCCAGGACGTACAGGGTTTTTCTGGAAACACCATATATTTT
CDR3aa: CASSQDVQGFSGNTIYF

d_gene: TRBD2
j_gene: TRBJ2-2
abundance: .
v_gene: TRBV9
len: 17
CDR3nt: TGTGCCAGCACCCCTGGGACTAGCGGGAGGTACACCGGGGAGCTGTTTTTT
CDR3aa: CASTPGTSGRYTGELFF

d_gene: TRBD1
j_gene: TRBJ2-2
abundance: few
v_gene: TRBV2
len: 15
CDR3nt: TGTGCCAGCAGTACAGGGGGCGCGAACACCGGGGAGCTGTTTTTT
CDR3aa: CASSTGGANTGELFF

d_gene: .
j_gene: TRBJ1-1
abundance: .
v_gene: TRBV28
len: 12
CDR3nt: TGTGCCACCCACCCGGGTATCACTGAAGCTTTCTTT
CDR3aa: CATHPGITEAFF